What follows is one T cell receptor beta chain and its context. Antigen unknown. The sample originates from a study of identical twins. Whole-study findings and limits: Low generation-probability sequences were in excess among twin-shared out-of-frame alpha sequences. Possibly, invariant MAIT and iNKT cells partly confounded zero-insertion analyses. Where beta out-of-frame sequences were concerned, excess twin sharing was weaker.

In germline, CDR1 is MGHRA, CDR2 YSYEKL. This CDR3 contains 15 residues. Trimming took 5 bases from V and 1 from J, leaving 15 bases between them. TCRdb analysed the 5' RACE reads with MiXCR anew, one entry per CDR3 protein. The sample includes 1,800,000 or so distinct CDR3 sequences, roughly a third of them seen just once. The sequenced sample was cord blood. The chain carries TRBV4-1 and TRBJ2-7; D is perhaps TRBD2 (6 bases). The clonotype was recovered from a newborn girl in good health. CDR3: CASSTPGGASYEQYF. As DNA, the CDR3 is TGCGCCAGCAGCACCCCTGGAGGGGCTTCCTACGAGCAGTACTTC.